This T cell receptor (beta chain) was sequenced for a study of blood T cells in healthy people across ages. For the second PCR, which ran for about 6 to 12 cycles, a sample-barcoded 5' primer and a J-beta primer mix were used. A template-switch adaptor that had 12 random nucleotides put a tag on each cDNA molecule. A single record per CDR3 protein comes from TCRdb applying MiXCR to the 5' RACE reads. The top ten hold about 12% of the sample, which has about 1.1 million distinct CDR3 sequences, 30% to 40% seen once. This clonotype was picked up many times. V was shortened by 6 bases and J by 2 bases, with 14 bases between the two germline ends. Per germline, CDR1 ENHRY and CDR2 SYGVKD. CDR3 size: 15 residues.

The chain employs TRBV10-3 and TRBJ1-5, with TRBD1 as a possible D gene (6 bases). Sequences were obtained from blood. The sequence came from a man aged 18 to 30 in good health. CDR3 sequence reads: CAIRRTADGNQPQHF. Here the CDR3 DNA reads TGTGCCATCAGGAGGACAGCCGACGGCAATCAGCCCCAGCATTTT.